These 9 T cell receptor beta chains were all obtained from the same sample, sequenced in a study of shared clonotypes between healthy human individuals. Profiling relied on immunoSEQ multiplex PCR, and the TCRdb table lists in-frame clones only, not all of them. The data show about 2 million clones, about 95% seen once. CD8 cells regarded as naive lacked CD45RO, were positively chosen for CCR7, and omitted terminally differentiated effector memory CD45RA+ cells. The sequencing input was naive CD8+ T cells sorted from blood. These receptors were obtained from a man in his late teens or twenties in good health.

The J gene is TRBJ2-3, the V gene TRBV2, with 7 bases lining up with TRBD1. The CDR3 consists of 14 residues. CDR1 is SNHLY and CDR2 is FYNNEI in the germline V gene. The V segment lost 6 bases and the J segment 2 bases; nucleotides outside the gene matches: 5. CDR3 protein: CASRGTDSTDTQYF. The CDR3 nucleotides read TGTGCCAGCAGAGGGACAGACTCCACAGATACGCAGTATTTT. The whole variable domain, remainder taken from reference TRBV2 and TRBJ2-3, is EPEVTQTPSHQVTQMGQEVILRCVPISNHLYFYWYRQILGQKVEFLVSFYNNEISEKSEIFDDQFSVERPDGSNFTLKIRSTKLEDSAMYFCASRGTDSTDTQYFGPGTRLTVL.

The chain carries TRBV6-5 and TRBJ2-1; the D gene could be TRBD1 or TRBD2 (6 bases each). V lost 0 bases and J lost 3, with 12 bases in between. This CDR3 has 16 amino acids. Per germline, CDR1 MNHEY and CDR2 SVGAGI. The CDR3 is CASSYSSKGGYNEQFF. CDR3 DNA sequence: TGTGCCAGCAGTTACTCCTCGAAGGGGGGCTACAATGAGCAGTTCTTC.

The chain carries TRBV6-1 and TRBJ2-7; D perhaps matches TRBD1 (6 bases). The CDR3 length is 13 residues. Trimming took 10 bases from V and 3 from J, leaving 16 bases between them. The V gene's germline CDR1 is MNHNS and CDR2 SASEGT. The CDR3 DNA reads as TGTGCCATCCCCGGGACATCGCTCTACGAGCAGTACTTC. It translates to CAIPGTSLYEQYF.

The table lists this clone with a count of one. This chain uses TRBV6-6 with TRBJ2-5; D ambiguous. Germline CDR1 reads MNHNY; CDR2 reads SVGAGI (reference sequence). The CDR3 runs to 14 residues. V lost 8 bases to trimming and J lost 5 bases, with 18 bases between them. The CDR3 is CASGPTTPRETQYF. As DNA, the CDR3 is TGTGCCAGCGGACCCACCACCCCTCGGGAGACCCAGTACTTC.

This clone was picked up one time. The chain has TRBV5-1 and TRBJ1-3, with 7 bases fitting TRBD1. This CDR3 is built from 17 residues. Germline trimming cut 0 bases from V and 4 bases from J; bases unmatched to any gene: 10. The germline V gene encodes CDR1 SGHRS and CDR2 YFSETQ. CDR3 DNA sequence: TGCGCCAGCAGCTTGGAAACGACAGGGAGTGTAGGAAACACCATATATTTT. Translation: CASSLETTGSVGNTIYF. The whole variable domain, filled in from reference TRBV5-1 and TRBJ1-3, reads KAGVTQTPRYLIKTRGQQVTLSCSPISGHRSVSWYQQTPGQGLQFLFEYFSETQRNKGNFPGRFSGRQFSNSRSEMNVSTLELGDSALYLCASSLETTGSVGNTIYFGEGSWLTVV.

The chain uses TRBV28 and TRBJ2-3, with TRBD1 matching over 7 bases. The trim removed 3 bases at V and 7 bases at J, leaving 7 bases unmatched. The germline V gene has CDR1 MDHEN and CDR2 SYDVKM. This CDR3 comprises 14 residues. The CDR3 here is CASSLVGGAYTQYF. The CDR3 nucleotides read TGTGCCAGCAGTTTGGTAGGGGGCGCTTATACGCAGTATTTT. Full variable domain (rest looked up from reference TRBV28 and TRBJ2-3): DVKVTQSSRYLVKRTGEKVFLECVQDMDHENMFWYRQDPGLGLRLIYFSYDVKMKEKGDIPEGYSVSREKKERFSLILESASTNQTSMYLCASSLVGGAYTQYFGPGTRLTVL.

J is TRBJ2-7 and V is TRBV9; D possibly corresponds to TRBD1 (6 bases). This CDR3 has 14 residues. Germline assignment: CDR1 SGDLS and CDR2 YYNGEE. Deletions cut 4 bases from V and 2 bases from J, with 13 bases between. The DNA of the CDR3 is TGTGCCAGCAGCCCCTTACAGGGTACCTACGAGCAGTACTTC. Amino acids: CASSPLQGTYEQYF.

The gene calls are TRBV5-1 and TRBJ2-7; D call uncertain. Trimming removed 2 bases at V and 4 bases at J, with 10 bases between. CDR1 is SGHRS and CDR2 is YFSETQ in the germline V gene. The CDR3 is made up of 13 amino acids. CDR3: CASSLGMLYEQYF. As DNA, the CDR3 is TGCGCCAGCAGCTTAGGCATGCTTTACGAGCAGTACTTC.

The chain links TRBV7-3 to TRBJ2-3; D is ambiguous. V lost 1 base, J lost 2 bases, and 4 bases lay in between. This CDR3 is built from 13 residues. Per the germline V gene, CDR1 is SGHTA and CDR2 is FQGTGA. CDR3 sequence (DNA): TGTGCCAGCAGCTTAATCTACACAGATACGCAGTATTTT. This encodes CASSLIYTDTQYF.